This entry is about one TCR beta chain. This sample is part of a study of radiotherapy plus CTLA-4 blockade in lung cancer. Germline-derived CDR1 and CDR2 are MNHEY and SVGAGI. V was shortened by 3 bases and J by 2 bases, with 8 bases between the two germline ends. This CDR3 has 13 amino acids. Sequenced by immunoSEQ multiplex PCR; TCRdb stores in-frame clones only, minus some. The sample lists approximately 76,000 clones, 78% occurring once. Source: peripheral blood, taken from a patient treated with radiotherapy plus ipilimumab. The chain carries TRBV6-5 and TRBJ2-7, with D possibly TRBD1 on 6 matching bases. This TCR came from a human donor with non-small cell lung cancer who had a partial response to radiotherapy plus ipilimumab. Some clones in this sample may be carry-over from other donors' samples. The CDR3 region has the DNA TGTGCCAGCAGTTATGACAGGACCTACGAGCAGTACTTC. It translates to CASSYDRTYEQYF.